This TCR beta chain was sequenced during a study of PD-1 blockade in classical Hodgkin lymphoma. Study-level findings and limits: Patients with a complete response exhibited baseline diversity comparable to newly diagnosed patients. There was a significant rise in CD4+ TCR diversity by C4D1, with no such rise for CD8+.

Time point noted: cycle 4 day 1 (C4D1), after more than 5 weeks of nivolumab. Each patient relapsed following autologous stem cell transplantation, and prior brentuximab vedotin exposure differed. Method: immunoSEQ multiplex PCR; TCRdb's copy keeps in-frame clones and lacks some. Of nearly 50,000 clones listed, around 74% are singletons. About this clone: Its target is unknown.

This sequence originates from a human donor with classical Hodgkin lymphoma. The sequencing used peripheral blood mononuclear cells (PBMCs), collected before the fourth cycle of nivolumab.

CDR3 nucleotides: TGTGCCAGCTCAGGGACAGGGGGCGCACTGCCACGCTTGGGAGGTGGCTACACCTTC. Translated, it gives CASSGTGGALPRLGGGYTF. The chain joins TRBV18 to TRBJ1-2, with TRBD1 matching 12 bases. V was pared by 5 bases and J by 7 bases, with 20 bases of the junction left unmatched. The CDR3 has 19 amino acids. In germline, CDR1 is KGHSH, CDR2 LQKENI.